This T cell receptor (beta chain) was sequenced for a study of shared clonotypes between healthy human individuals. Overall study findings and caveats: Richness estimates generally favored naive over memory subsets. It was only blood that was sampled, and tissue repertoires likely differ.

For this clone: Its target is not known.

The repertoire was sequenced with immunoSEQ multiplex PCR; TCRdb's copy has only in-frame clones and lacks some. The repertoire holds 1,400,000 or so clones, with around 98.5% as singletons. Germline V CDR1 and CDR2: SGHRS, YFSETQ. With V trimmed by 8 bases and J by 4 bases, 14 bases remained unmatched. There are 16 residues in the CDR3. The CD4+ fraction was divided into a CD45RA+ naive subset and a CD45RA-negative memory subset. This chain connects TRBV5-1 to TRBJ1-4; 7 bases fit TRBD1. The specimen was naive CD4+ T cells sorted from blood. The subset: CD45RA+ positively selected. This clonotype was sampled from a man aged 25-45 years in good health. The CDR3 DNA reads as TGCGCCAGGGAACCAAGGGGGCAGTTGGGTAATGAAAAACTGTTTTTT. This codes for CAREPRGQLGNEKLFF.